The rows below give T cell receptor beta chains drawn from one sample of a study of blood T cell repertoires in COVID-19. TCRdb's copy holds only in-frame clones and misses some; the assay was immunoSEQ multiplex PCR. This sample has roughly 60,000 clones, with 75% to 85% found just once. Sequencing input: peripheral blood. These receptors were taken from a human donor in a cohort sampled during active COVID-19. CDR3s include the opening cysteine and the closing phenylalanine or tryptophan. The D gene is left open where the match is weak. The size entry is marked missing in some rows and otherwise reads once, few, many or a size class.

v_call,j_call,clone_size,d_call,cdr3_nt,cdr3_aa
TRBV10-2,TRBJ2-7,-,TRBD1,TGCGCCAGCAGTATTGGACAGGTCAACGAGCAGTACTTC,CASSIGQVNEQYF
TRBV5-4,TRBJ1-2,-,-,TGTGCCAGCAGCTTGGGGGCCAGTAACTATGGCTACACCTTC,CASSLGASNYGYTF
TRBV20-1,TRBJ1-2,-,-,TGCAGTGCTAGTAAGGAAGAGGGCTATGGCTACACCTTC,CSASKEEGYGYTF
TRBV12-3/TRBV12-4,TRBJ2-6,-,-,TGTGCCAGCTCACACTCTGGGGCCAACGTCCTGACTTTC,CASSHSGANVLTF
TRBV6-6,TRBJ2-7,once,TRBD1,TGTGCCAGCAGTTACTCCTTCCAGGGGGCGGGGGAGCAGTACTTC,CASSYSFQGAGEQYF
TRBV15,TRBJ2-7,once,TRBD1,TGTGCCACCTCGGGGGATAGACAGGGGCGTAGGCCCTACGAGCAGTACTTC,CATSGDRQGRRPYEQYF
TRBV4-1,TRBJ1-5,once,-,TGCGCCAGCAGACCGACAATTTATAGCAATCAGCCCCAGCATTTT,CASRPTIYSNQPQHF
TRBV6-5,TRBJ2-2,-,-,TGTGCCAGCAGACCCGGACTAAACACCGGGGAGCTGTTTTTT,CASRPGLNTGELFF
TRBV3-1/TRBV3-2,TRBJ2-1,-,TRBD2,TGTGCCAGCAGCCAAGAAGGAGGACTAGCGGGAGGGCGGGCCTACAATGAGCAGTTCTTC,CASSQEGGLAGGRAYNEQFF
TRBV2,TRBJ2-2,-,-,TGTGCCAGCAGTGACACGAACACCGGGGAGCTGTTTTTT,CASSDTNTGELFF
TRBV7-3,TRBJ2-1,once,-,TGTGCCAGCAGCTTAAGGGCTGCGGGGGCAGAGAATGAGCAGTTCTTC,CASSLRAAGAENEQFF
TRBV7-6,TRBJ2-2,-,TRBD2,TGTGCCAGCAGCTTTCGGGGGGCGAACACCGGGGAGCTGTTTTTT,CASSFRGANTGELFF
TRBV11-2,TRBJ2-5,few,TRBD2,TGTGCCAGCAGCTTAGAGTTAGCGGGAGGGCCGGGGGAGACCCAGTACTTC,CASSLELAGGPGETQYF
TRBV10-3,TRBJ2-1,-,-,TGTGCCATCAGTTTGGGCTCGGGGGTTAACAATGAGCAGTTCTTC,CAISLGSGVNNEQFF
TRBV7-3,TRBJ1-1,-,TRBD1,TGTGCCAGCAGCTTCGGCAGGGGGAATGAAGAAGCTTTCTTT,CASSFGRGNEEAFF
TRBV27,TRBJ2-5,-,TRBD2,TGTGCCAGCAGAAGAGGACAGGGACTAGCGGGAGGGCCTGAGACCCAGTACTTC,CASRRGQGLAGGPETQYF
TRBV5-6,TRBJ2-3,-,TRBD1,TGTGCCAGCCGACAGGGAAGCACAGATACGCAGTATTTT,CASRQGSTDTQYF
TRBV7-9,TRBJ1-1,few,-,TGTGCCAGCAGGCCTGAGACAGCAGTGAACACTGAAGCTTTCTTT,CASRPETAVNTEAFF
TRBV6-5,TRBJ1-2,-,-,TGTGCCAGCAGTCCCAGCGAGGGAAGAAACTATGGCTACACCTTC,CASSPSEGRNYGYTF
TRBV27,TRBJ2-3,-,TRBD2,TGTGCCAGCAGTTTTAGCGGGAGACGTCTGAGCACAGATACGCAGTATTTT,CASSFSGRRLSTDTQYF
TRBV6-5,TRBJ1-1,few,TRBD1,TGTGCCAGCAGGCCGTCAGGGGGTGGAACTGAAGCTTTCTTT,CASRPSGGGTEAFF
TRBV6-5,TRBJ1-5,-,-,TGTGCCAGCAGTTTCAGGGGAGTGGGCAATCAGCCCCAGCATTTT,CASSFRGVGNQPQHF
TRBV10-3,TRBJ2-7,-,-,TGTGCCATCGCCTCAGGGTCAGGGGCCTACGAGCAGTACTTC,CAIASGSGAYEQYF
TRBV28,TRBJ1-5,-,TRBD1,TGTGCCAGCACCCTGGGGGACAGGAAACTGAATCAGCCCCAGCATTTT,CASTLGDRKLNQPQHF
TRBV5-6,TRBJ1-4,few,TRBD1,TGTGCCAGCAGCTTGAGGACAGGCCTTAATGAAAAACTGTTTTTT,CASSLRTGLNEKLFF
TRBV6-2/TRBV6-3,TRBJ1-1,-,-,TGTGCCAGCAGTTATATCGCGATCCGTGAAGCTTTCTTT,CASSYIAIREAFF
TRBV7-9,TRBJ2-1,-,-,TGTGCCAGCCTCGGCGGCGGCAATGAGCAGTTCTTC,CASLGGGNEQFF
TRBV28,TRBJ1-3,-,-,TGTGCCACCATAAACAGGGGAAACACCATATATTTT,CATINRGNTIYF
TRBV18,TRBJ2-5,-,TRBD1,TGTGCCAGCTCACGTTTCCGGGACAGCCAAGAGACCCAGTACTTC,CASSRFRDSQETQYF
TRBV2,TRBJ1-1,-,TRBD1,TGTGCCAGCAGTCGAGGGACAGAAAACACTGAAGCTTTCTTT,CASSRGTENTEAFF
TRBV5-1,TRBJ2-7,-,TRBD1,TGCGCCAGCAGCTTGGACTTGGGACAGGTCTACGAGCAGTACTTC,CASSLDLGQVYEQYF
TRBV15,TRBJ2-3,-,-,TGTGCCACCAGCACACCGGGATATCTAGCAGATACGCAGTATTTT,CATSTPGYLADTQYF
TRBV25-1,TRBJ1-3,-,TRBD1,TGTGCCACCATGACAGGGGTGGGCGCTGGAAACACCATATATTTT,CATMTGVGAGNTIYF
TRBV9,TRBJ1-5,-,TRBD1,TGTGCCAGCAGCTCGGGACAGGGGGAAGGGCAGCCCCAGCATTTT,CASSSGQGEGQPQHF
TRBV18,TRBJ1-3,-,-,TGTGCCAGCTCACCCTCCCGTGGGGGGACTGGAAACACCATATATTTT,CASSPSRGGTGNTIYF
TRBV6-5,TRBJ1-2,-,-,TGTGCCAGCAGTTACTCGAGTACAGGAGCTAACTATGGCTACACCTTC,CASSYSSTGANYGYTF
TRBV30,TRBJ1-2,once,TRBD1,TGTGCCTGGAGTCCCCTGAGGGACAGGGTAAGGGATGGCTACACCTTC,CAWSPLRDRVRDGYTF
TRBV7-9,TRBJ2-1,-,TRBD2,TGTGCCAGCAGCCTACCTCTCCGGGAGGGGCAGTTCTTC,CASSLPLREGQFF
TRBV28,TRBJ2-3,-,TRBD2,TGTGCCAGCAGTCGTATGGGAGGGGGCACAGATACGCAGTATTTT,CASSRMGGGTDTQYF
TRBV14,TRBJ2-7,-,TRBD1,TGTGCCAGCAGCCCAGGCATGGACAGGGGCGAGCAGTACTTC,CASSPGMDRGEQYF
TRBV5-1,TRBJ2-7,-,TRBD2,TGCGCCAGCAGCTTGGATGCGGGGGGACTGGGCGAGCAGTACTTC,CASSLDAGGLGEQYF
TRBV4-3,TRBJ2-1,-,-,TGCGCCAGCAGCGTGTTGGGGAGCTCCTACAATGAGCAGTTCTTC,CASSVLGSSYNEQFF
TRBV6-2/TRBV6-3,TRBJ2-1,-,-,TGTGCCAGCAGTTACTCGGGGGGGCACAATGAGCAGTTCTTC,CASSYSGGHNEQFF
TRBV19,TRBJ1-1,-,TRBD1,TGTGCCAGTAGTATTCCGGGACAGGGTCACACTGAAGCTTTCTTT,CASSIPGQGHTEAFF
TRBV6-2/TRBV6-3,TRBJ2-5,-,-,TGTGCCAGCAGTTACTCATCTAAGCTGTTGGAGACCCAGTACTTC,CASSYSSKLLETQYF
TRBV4-3,TRBJ1-5,once,-,TGCGCCAGCAGCCAAGATCTCGGCAGGGTTCAGCCCCAGCATTTT,CASSQDLGRVQPQHF
TRBV28,TRBJ1-6,-,-,TGTGCCAGCAGACGAAAGTCGAGCTCCTATAATTCACCCCTCCACTTT,CASRRKSSSYNSPLHF
TRBV3-1/TRBV3-2,TRBJ2-5,-,TRBD2,TGTGCCAGCAGCCCGGGGACTACGGGAGGGACCCAGTACTTC,CASSPGTTGGTQYF